The sequence of this T cell receptor beta chain was determined in a study of CD8+CD57+ T cells in acquired aplastic anemia. In the study overall: Sorted CD4+ and CD8+ cells gave an average of roughly 3.2 ug of DNA. There were roughly 10 million reads, on average, for CD4+ cells from healthy donors.

The germline CDR1 and CDR2 sequences are LNHNV and YYDKDF (reference sequence). There are 12 residues in the CDR3. The V and J ends lost 4 bases and 6 bases respectively, with 9 bases between them. Findings and limits, study-wide: Patients and controls had in common twenty-nine CD8+ CDR3 sequences. Patients showed no significant difference from controls in CD8+ Simpson's diversity.

The study profiled TCR beta VDJ and CDR3 using genomic DNA as template. TCRdb ran MiXCR on the reads and lists one entry per CDR3 protein. The sample yields around 150,000 distinct CDR3 sequences, roughly 40% seen once. By its share, this clonotype is medium-sized. Its antigen is currently unknown. This TCR was recovered from a human donor in good health, serving as a control. Sequencing input: sorted CD4+, CD8+, or CD8+CD57+ T cells (not recorded which) from PBMCs. This chain joins TRBV15 and TRBJ1-2, with unresolved D. Written as DNA, the CDR3 is TGTGCCACCAGCAATCGGGCGAATGGCTACACCTTC. It translates to CATSNRANGYTF. The full variable domain, completed using reference TRBV15 and TRBJ1-2, is DAMVIQNPRYQVTQFGKPVTLSCSQTLNHNVMYWYQQKSSQAPKLLFHYYDKDFNNEADTPDNFQSRRPNTSFCFLDIRSPGLGDTAMYLCATSNRANGYTFGSGTRLTVV.